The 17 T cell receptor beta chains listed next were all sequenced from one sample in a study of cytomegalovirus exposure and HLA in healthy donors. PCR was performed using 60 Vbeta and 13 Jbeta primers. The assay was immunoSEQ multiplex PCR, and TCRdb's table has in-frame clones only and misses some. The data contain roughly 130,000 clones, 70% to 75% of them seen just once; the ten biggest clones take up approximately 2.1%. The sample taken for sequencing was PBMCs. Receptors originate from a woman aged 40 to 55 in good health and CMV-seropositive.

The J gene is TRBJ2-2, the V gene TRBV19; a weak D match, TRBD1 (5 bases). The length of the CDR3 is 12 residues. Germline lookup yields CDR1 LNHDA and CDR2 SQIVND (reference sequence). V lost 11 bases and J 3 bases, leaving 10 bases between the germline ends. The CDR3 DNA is TGTGCCGGCCAGGGTCACACCGGGGAGCTGTTTTTT. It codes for CAGQGHTGELFF.

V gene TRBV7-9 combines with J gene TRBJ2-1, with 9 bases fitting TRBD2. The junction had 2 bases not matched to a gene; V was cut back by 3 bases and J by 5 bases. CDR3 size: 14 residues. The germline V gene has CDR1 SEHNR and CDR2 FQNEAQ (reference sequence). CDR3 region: CASSFSSGNNEQFF. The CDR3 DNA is TGTGCCAGCAGCTTTTCTAGCGGGAACAATGAGCAGTTCTTC.

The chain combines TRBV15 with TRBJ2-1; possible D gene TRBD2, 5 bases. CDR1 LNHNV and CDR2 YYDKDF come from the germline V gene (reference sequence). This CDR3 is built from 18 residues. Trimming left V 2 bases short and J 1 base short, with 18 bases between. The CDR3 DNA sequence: TGTGCCACCAGCAGACCTGTTACTAGGTTGTTTTCCTACAATGAGCAGTTCTTC. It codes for CATSRPVTRLFSYNEQFF.

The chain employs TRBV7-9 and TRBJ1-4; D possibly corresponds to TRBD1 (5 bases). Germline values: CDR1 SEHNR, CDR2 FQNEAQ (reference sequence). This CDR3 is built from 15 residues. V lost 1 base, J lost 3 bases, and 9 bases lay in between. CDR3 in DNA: TGTGCCAGCAGCTTAGGTCCAGGGTCTAATGAAAAACTGTTTTTT. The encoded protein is CASSLGPGSNEKLFF.

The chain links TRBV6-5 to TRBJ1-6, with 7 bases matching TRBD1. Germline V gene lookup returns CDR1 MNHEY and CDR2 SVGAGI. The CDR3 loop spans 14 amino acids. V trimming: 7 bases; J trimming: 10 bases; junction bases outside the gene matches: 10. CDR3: CASTPTGRGSPLHF. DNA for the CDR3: TGTGCCAGCACTCCGACAGGGAGAGGGTCACCCCTCCACTTT.

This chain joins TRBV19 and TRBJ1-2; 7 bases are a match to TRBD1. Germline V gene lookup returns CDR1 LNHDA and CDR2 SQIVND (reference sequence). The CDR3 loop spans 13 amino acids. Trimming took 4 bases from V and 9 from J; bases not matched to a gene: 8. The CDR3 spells CASSRGTERSYTF. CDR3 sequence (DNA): TGTGCCAGTAGTAGAGGGACAGAGAGAAGCTACACCTTC.

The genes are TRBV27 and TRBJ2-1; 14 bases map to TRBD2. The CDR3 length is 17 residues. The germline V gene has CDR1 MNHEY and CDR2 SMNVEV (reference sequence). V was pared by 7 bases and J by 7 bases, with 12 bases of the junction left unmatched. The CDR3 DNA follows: TGTGCCAGCAAGGGGGGACTAGCGGGAGTTGGGGGGAATGAGCAGTTCTTC. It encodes CASKGGLAGVGGNEQFF.

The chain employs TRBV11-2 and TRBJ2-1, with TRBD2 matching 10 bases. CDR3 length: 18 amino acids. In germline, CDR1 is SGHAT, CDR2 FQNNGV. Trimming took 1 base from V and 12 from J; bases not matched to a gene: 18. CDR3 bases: TGTGCCAGCAGCTTAGGGGTTCAGCGGGAGGGCCGGTATTCGTCGCAGTTCTTC. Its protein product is CASSLGVQREGRYSSQFF.

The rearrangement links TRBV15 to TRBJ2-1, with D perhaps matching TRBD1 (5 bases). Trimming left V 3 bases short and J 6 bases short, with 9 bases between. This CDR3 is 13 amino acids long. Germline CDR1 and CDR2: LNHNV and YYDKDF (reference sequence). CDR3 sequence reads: CATSSRRGNEQFF. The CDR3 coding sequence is TGTGCCACCAGCAGTAGAAGGGGCAATGAGCAGTTCTTC.

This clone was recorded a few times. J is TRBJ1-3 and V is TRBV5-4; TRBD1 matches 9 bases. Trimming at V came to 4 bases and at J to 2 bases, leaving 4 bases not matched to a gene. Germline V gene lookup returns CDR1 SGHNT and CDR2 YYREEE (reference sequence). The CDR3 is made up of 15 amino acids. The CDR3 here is CASSRRTGAGNTIYF. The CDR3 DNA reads TGTGCCAGCAGCCGTCGGACAGGGGCTGGAAACACCATATATTTT. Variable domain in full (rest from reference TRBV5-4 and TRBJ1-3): ETGVTQSPTHLIKTRGQQVTLRCSSQSGHNTVSWYQQALGQGPQFIFQYYREEENGRGNFPPRFSGLQFPNYSSELNVNALELDDSALYLCASSRRTGAGNTIYFGEGSWLTVV.

CDR3 in DNA: TGCGCCAGCAGCCAAGGTGGCCTCGCGGGAGGGGGCACCGGGGAGCTGTTTTTT. As protein: CASSQGGLAGGGTGELFF. The chain links TRBV4-3 to TRBJ2-2; 9 nucleotides agree with TRBD2. The germline V gene encodes CDR1 LGHNA and CDR2 YSLEER. The CDR3 totals 18 residues. The V gene end was trimmed by 1 base and the J gene end by 4 bases; junction bases not matched to a gene: 10.

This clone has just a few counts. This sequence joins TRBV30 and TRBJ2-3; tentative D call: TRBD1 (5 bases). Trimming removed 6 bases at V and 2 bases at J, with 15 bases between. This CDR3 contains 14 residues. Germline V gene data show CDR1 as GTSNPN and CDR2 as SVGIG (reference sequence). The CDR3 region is CACWAGHPTDTQYF. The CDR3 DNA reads TGTGCCTGCTGGGCAGGGCATCCCACAGATACGCAGTATTTT. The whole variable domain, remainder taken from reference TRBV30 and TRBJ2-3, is SQTIHQWPATLVQPVGSPLSLECTVEGTSNPNLYWYRQAAGRGLQLLFYSVGIGQISSEVPQNLSASRPQDRQFILSSKKLLLSDSGFYLCACWAGHPTDTQYFGPGTRLTVL.

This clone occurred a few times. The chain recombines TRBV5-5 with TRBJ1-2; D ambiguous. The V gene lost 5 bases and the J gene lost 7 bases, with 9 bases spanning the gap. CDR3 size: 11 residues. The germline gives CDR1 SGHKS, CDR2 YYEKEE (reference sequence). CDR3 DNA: TGTGCCAGCAGTTTTATCGGTGGCTACACCTTC. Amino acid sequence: CASSFIGGYTF. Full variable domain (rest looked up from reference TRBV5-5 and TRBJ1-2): DAGVTQSPTHLIKTRGQQVTLRCSPISGHKSVSWYQQVLGQGPQFIFQYYEKEERGRGNFPDRFSARQFPNYSSELNVNALLLGDSALYLCASSFIGGYTFGSGTRLTVV.

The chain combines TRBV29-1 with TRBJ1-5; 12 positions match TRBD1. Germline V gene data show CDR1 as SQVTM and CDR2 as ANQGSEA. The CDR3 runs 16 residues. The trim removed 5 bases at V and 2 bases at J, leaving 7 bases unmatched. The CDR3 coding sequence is TGCAGCGTTTCCTCCGGGACAGGGGGCGGCAATCAGCCCCAGCATTTT. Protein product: CSVSSGTGGGNQPQHF. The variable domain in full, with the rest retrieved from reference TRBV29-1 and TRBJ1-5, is SAVISQKPSRDICQRGTSLTIQCQVDSQVTMMFWYRQQPGQSLTLIATANQGSEATYESGFVIDKFPISRPNLTFSTLTVSNMSPEDSSIYLCSVSSGTGGGNQPQHFGDGTRLSIL.

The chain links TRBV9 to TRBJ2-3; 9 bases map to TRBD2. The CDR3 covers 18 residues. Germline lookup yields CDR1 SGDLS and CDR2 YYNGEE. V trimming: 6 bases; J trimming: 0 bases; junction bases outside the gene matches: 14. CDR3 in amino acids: CASTKGHSSGASTDTQYF. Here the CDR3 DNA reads TGTGCCAGCACCAAAGGTCACTCTAGCGGGGCTAGCACAGATACGCAGTATTTT.

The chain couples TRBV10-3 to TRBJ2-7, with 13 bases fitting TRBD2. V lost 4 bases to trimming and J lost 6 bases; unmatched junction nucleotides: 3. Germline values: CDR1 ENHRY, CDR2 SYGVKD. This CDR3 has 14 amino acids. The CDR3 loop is CAISGTSGSTEQYF. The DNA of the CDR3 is TGTGCCATCAGTGGGACTAGCGGGAGTACCGAGCAGTACTTC.

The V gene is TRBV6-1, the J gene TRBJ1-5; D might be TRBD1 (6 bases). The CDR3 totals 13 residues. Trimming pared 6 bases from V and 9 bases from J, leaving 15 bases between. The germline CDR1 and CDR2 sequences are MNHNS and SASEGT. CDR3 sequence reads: CASRPQGRGPQHF. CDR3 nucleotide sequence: TGTGCCAGCAGACCACAGGGAAGAGGGCCCCAGCATTTT.